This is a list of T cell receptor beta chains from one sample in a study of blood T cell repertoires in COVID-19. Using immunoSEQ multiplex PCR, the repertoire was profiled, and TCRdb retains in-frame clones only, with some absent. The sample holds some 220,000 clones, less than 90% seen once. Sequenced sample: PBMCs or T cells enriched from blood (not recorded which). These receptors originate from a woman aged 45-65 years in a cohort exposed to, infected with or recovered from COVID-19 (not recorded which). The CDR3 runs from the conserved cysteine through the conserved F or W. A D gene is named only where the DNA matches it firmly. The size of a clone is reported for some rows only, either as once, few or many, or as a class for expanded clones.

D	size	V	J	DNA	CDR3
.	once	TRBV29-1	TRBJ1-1	TGCAGTTTTAGACTCCAGCGGAACACTGAAGCTTTCTTT	CSFRLQRNTEAFF
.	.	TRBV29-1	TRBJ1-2	TGCAGCGTTGAGGGCAGACAGGTAATTTTCAACTATGGCTACACCTTC	CSVEGRQVIFNYGYTF
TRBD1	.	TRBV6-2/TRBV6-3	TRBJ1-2	TGTGCCAGCAGCCCCAGGACAGGTGGCTACACCTTC	CASSPRTGGYTF
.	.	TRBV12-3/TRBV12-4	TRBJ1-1	TGTGCCAGCAGGTCCTACCCGAACACTGAAGCTTTCTTT	CASRSYPNTEAFF
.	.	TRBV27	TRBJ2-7	TGTGCCAGCATGAAAAACAGGGGGGGAGTAGGCTACGAGCAGTACTTC	CASMKNRGGVGYEQYF
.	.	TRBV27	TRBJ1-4	TGTGCCAGCAGTAACTCGATCGATCAAGTCGGTGAAAAACTGTTTTTT	CASSNSIDQVGEKLFF
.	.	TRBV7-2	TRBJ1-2	TGTGCCAGCAGCTTAGAAGTCCAGGGGTATGGCTACACCTTC	CASSLEVQGYGYTF
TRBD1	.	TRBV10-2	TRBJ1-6	TGCGCCAGCAGATCGGACAGGGCCTATAATTCACCCCTCCACTTT	CASRSDRAYNSPLHF
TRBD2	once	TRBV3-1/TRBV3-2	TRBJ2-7	TGTGCCAGCAGTCGTGGACTAGCTGGGGAGCAGTACTTC	CASSRGLAGEQYF
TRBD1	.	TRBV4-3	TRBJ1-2	TGCGCCAGCAGCCAAGAACTGGTCCAGACAGGGTGGTATCAGGATGGCTACACCTTC	CASSQELVQTGWYQDGYTF
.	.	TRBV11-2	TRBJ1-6	TGTGCCAGCAGCTTAGAGCGGGGGGCGAATAATTCACCCCTCCACTTT	CASSLERGANNSPLHF
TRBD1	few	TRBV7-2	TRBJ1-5	TGTGCCAGCAGCTTGCAGGGGGGAAGCAATCAGCCCCAGCATTTT	CASSLQGGSNQPQHF
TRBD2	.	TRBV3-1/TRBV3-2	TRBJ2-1	TGTGCCAGCAGCCAAGATCCTAGCGGGGGGTTTGAGCAGTTCTTC	CASSQDPSGGFEQFF
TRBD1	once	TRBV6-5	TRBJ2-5	TGTGCCAGCACCTTTGGACAGGATAGGGAGACCCAGTACTTC	CASTFGQDRETQYF
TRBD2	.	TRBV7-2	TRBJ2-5	TGTGCCAGCAGCGGGACTAGCGGGGTCCAAGAGACCCAGTACTTC	CASSGTSGVQETQYF
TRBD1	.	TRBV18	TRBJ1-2	TGTGCCAGCTCACAACGTGGACAGGGGACGGGCTATGGCTACACCTTC	CASSQRGQGTGYGYTF
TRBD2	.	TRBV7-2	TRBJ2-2	TGTGCCAGCAGCTTAGTAGGGACTAGCGGGGGTCTGTCCGGGGAGCTGTTTTTT	CASSLVGTSGGLSGELFF
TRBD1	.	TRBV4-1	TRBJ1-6	TGCGCCAGCAGCCAAGATCCCTACCGGGACAGGGGAGGGACCCTCCACTTT	CASSQDPYRDRGGTLHF
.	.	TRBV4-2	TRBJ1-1	TGTGCCAGCAGCCAAGATCGGGGCGGGGGGGAGAACACTGAAGCTTTCTTT	CASSQDRGGGENTEAFF
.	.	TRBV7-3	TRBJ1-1	TGTGCCAGCAGTCGTACGGTTAACACTGAAGCTTTCTTT	CASSRTVNTEAFF
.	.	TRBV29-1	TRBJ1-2	TGCAGCGCCCAACCGCAGGACAGAAACTATGGCTACACCTTC	CSAQPQDRNYGYTF
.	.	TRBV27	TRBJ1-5	TGTGCCAGCAGTTTAGGGCACGGAAGTGAGCCCCAGCATTTT	CASSLGHGSEPQHF
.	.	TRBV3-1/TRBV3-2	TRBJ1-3	TGTGCCAGCAGCCAAGATTCGGGTCGCACCATATATTTT	CASSQDSGRTIYF
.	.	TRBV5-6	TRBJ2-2	TGTGCCAGCAGCCGCCTCGGACAGTCCGGGGAGCTGTTTTTT	CASSRLGQSGELFF
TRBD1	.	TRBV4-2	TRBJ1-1	TGTGCCAGCAGCCAAGGGTTAACAGGGGACACTGAAGCTTTCTTT	CASSQGLTGDTEAFF
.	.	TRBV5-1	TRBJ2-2	TGCGCCAGCAGTCCTATCCCGGGGACCGGGGAGCTGTTTTTT	CASSPIPGTGELFF
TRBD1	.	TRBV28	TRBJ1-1	TGTGCCAGCAGTCACGCCCCAGGGGGCGCCGCTGAAGCTTTCTTT	CASSHAPGGAAEAFF
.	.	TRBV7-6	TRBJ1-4	TGTGCCAGCCGACCGGCGGGGACTAATGAAAAACTGTTTTTT	CASRPAGTNEKLFF
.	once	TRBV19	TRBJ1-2	TGTGCCAGTAGTATAATCGGCCGGGCTAACTATGGCTACACCTTC	CASSIIGRANYGYTF
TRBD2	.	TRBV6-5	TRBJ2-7	TGTGCCAGCAGTTATAATCCTAGCGGGGACTACGAGCAGTACTTC	CASSYNPSGDYEQYF
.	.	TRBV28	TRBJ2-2	TGTGCCAGTAAACCCGGGAGGGGGCGGCACACCGGGGAGCTGTTTTTT	CASKPGRGRHTGELFF
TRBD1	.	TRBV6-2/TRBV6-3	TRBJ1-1	TGTGCCAGCAGCCACCAAACCAAAGACAGGGGGCGTATGGGCACTGAAGCTTTCTTT	CASSHQTKDRGRMGTEAFF
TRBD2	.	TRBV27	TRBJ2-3	TGTGCCAGCAGTTTTCGGCAACTAGCGGGGGGGCTCGGCACAGATACGCAGTATTTT	CASSFRQLAGGLGTDTQYF
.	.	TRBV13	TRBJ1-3	TGTGCCAGCAGCCAGACACTCCACACCATATATTTT	CASSQTLHTIYF
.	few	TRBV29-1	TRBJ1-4	TGCAGCGTTGAAGAAGAATCAGGGGAATTTGGAAAACTGTTTTTT	CSVEEESGEFGKLFF
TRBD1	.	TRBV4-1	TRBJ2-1	TGCGCCAGCAGCCTAACAGGGGCCACCTACAATGAGCAGTTCTTC	CASSLTGATYNEQFF
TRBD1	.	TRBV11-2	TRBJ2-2	TGTGCCAGCAGCCCTAGGACAGGATTTACCGGGGAGCTGTTTTTT	CASSPRTGFTGELFF
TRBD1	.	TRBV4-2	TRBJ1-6	TGTGCCAGCAGCCAAGATGGGACAGGGGAATCACCCCTCCACTTT	CASSQDGTGESPLHF
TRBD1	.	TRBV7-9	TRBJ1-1	TGTGCCAGCAGCCGGGACAGGGCGGACACTGAAGCTTTCTTT	CASSRDRADTEAFF
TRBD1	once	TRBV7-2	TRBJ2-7	TGTGCCAGCAGCCCCCCGGACAGGGACGAGCAGTACTTC	CASSPPDRDEQYF
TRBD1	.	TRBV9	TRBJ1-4	TGTGCCAGCAGCGGGGGACAGGGATATGAAAAACTGTTTTTT	CASSGGQGYEKLFF
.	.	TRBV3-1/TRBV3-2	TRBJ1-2	TGTGCCAGCAGACAGGAAGGAGGCTACACCTTC	CASRQEGGYTF
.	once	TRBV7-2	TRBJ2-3	TGTGCCAGCAGCGGAGGGGGCACTCGAACAGCCACGCAGTATTTT	CASSGGGTRTATQYF
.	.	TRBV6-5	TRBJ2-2	TGTGCCAGCAGTTACTCGCGGGGAGGAACCACCGGGGAGCTGTTTTTT	CASSYSRGGTTGELFF
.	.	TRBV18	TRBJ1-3	TGTGCCAGCTCGGCCAGGGAGGCCTCCGGAAACACCATATATTTT	CASSAREASGNTIYF
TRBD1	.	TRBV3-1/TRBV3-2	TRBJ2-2	TGTGCCAGCACCTACGGGACAGGGGGCTTCGCCGGGGAGCTGTTTTTT	CASTYGTGGFAGELFF